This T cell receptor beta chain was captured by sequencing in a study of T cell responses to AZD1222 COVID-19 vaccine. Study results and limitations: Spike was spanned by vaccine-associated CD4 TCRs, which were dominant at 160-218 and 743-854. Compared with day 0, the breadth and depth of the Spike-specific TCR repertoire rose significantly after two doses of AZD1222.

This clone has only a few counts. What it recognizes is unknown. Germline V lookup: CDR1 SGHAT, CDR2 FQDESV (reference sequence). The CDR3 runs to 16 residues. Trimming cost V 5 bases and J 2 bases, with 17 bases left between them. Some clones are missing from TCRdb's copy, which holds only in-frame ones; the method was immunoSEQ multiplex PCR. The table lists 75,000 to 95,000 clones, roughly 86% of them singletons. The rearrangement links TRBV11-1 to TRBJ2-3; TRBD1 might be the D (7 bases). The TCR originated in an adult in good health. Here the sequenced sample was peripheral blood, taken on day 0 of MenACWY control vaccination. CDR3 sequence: CASSRRQGGDTDTQYF. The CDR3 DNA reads TGTGCCAGCAGCAGAAGACAGGGAGGAGACACAGATACGCAGTATTTT.